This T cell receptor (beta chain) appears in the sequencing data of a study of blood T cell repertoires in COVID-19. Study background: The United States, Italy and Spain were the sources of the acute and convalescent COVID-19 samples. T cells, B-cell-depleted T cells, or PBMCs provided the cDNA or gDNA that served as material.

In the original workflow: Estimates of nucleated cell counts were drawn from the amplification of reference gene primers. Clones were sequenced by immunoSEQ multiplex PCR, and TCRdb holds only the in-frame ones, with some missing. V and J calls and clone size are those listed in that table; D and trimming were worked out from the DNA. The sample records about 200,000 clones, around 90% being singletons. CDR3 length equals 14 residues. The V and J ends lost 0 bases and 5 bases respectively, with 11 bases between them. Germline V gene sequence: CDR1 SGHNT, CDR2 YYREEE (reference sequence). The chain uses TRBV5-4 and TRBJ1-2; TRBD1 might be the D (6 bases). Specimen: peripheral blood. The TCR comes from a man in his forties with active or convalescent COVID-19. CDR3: CASSLEQGQYGYTF. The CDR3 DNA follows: TGTGCCAGCAGCTTGGAACAGGGCCAGTATGGCTACACCTTC.